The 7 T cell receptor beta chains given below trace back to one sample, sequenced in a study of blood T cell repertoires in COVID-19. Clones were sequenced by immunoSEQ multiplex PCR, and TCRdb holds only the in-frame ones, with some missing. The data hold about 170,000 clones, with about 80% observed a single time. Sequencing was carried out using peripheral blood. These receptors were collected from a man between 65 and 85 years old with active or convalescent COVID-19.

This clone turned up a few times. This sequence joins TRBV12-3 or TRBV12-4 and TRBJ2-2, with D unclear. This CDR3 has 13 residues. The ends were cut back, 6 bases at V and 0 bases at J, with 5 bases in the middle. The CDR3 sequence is CASSLANTGELFF. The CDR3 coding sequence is TGTGCCAGCAGCCTAGCGAACACCGGGGAGCTGTTTTTT.

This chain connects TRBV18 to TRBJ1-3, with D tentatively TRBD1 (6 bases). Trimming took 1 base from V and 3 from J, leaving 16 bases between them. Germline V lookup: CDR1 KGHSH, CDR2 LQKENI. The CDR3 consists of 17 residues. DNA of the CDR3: TGTGCCAGCTCACCACTACAAAACAGGGCTAATGGAAACACCATATATTTT. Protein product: CASSPLQNRANGNTIYF.

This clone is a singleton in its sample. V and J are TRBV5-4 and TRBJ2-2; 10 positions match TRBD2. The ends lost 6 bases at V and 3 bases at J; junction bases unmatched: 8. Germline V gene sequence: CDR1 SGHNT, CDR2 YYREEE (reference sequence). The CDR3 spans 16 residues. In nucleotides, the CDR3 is TGTGCCAGCAACCTCGGACTAGCGGTCGACACCGGGGAGCTGTTTTTT. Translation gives CASNLGLAVDTGELFF.

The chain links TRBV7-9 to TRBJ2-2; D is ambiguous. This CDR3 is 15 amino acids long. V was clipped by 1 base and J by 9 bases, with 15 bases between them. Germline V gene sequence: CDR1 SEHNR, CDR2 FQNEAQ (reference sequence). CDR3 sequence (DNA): TGTGCCAGCAGCTTAGAGGATTCCTTGGGCCGGGAGCTGTTTTTT. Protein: CASSLEDSLGRELFF. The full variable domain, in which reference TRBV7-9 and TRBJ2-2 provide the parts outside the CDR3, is DTGVSQNPRHKITKRGQNVTFRCDPISEHNRLYWYRQTLGQGPEFLTYFQNEAQLEKSRLLSDRFSAERPKGSFSTLEIQRTEQGDSAMYLCASSLEDSLGRELFFGEGSRLTVL.

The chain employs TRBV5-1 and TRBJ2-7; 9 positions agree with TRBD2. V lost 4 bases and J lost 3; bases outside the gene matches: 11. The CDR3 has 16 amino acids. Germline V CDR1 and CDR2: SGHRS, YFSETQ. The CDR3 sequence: CASSHSAGGRVYEQYF. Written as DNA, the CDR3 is TGCGCCAGCAGCCACTCCGCCGGCGGGAGGGTCTACGAGCAGTACTTC.

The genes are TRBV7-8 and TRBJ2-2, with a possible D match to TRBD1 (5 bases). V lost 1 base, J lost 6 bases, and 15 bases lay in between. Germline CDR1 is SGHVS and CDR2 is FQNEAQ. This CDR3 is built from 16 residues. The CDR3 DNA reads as TGTGCCAGCAGCTTAGGGGCGGCCTTAGGGGCCGGGGAGCTGTTTTTT. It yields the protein CASSLGAALGAGELFF.

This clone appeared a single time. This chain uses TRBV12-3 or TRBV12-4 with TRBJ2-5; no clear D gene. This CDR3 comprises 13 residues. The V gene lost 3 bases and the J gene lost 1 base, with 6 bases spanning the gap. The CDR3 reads CASSFNSQETQYF. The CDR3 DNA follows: TGTGCCAGCAGTTTCAACAGCCAAGAGACCCAGTACTTC.